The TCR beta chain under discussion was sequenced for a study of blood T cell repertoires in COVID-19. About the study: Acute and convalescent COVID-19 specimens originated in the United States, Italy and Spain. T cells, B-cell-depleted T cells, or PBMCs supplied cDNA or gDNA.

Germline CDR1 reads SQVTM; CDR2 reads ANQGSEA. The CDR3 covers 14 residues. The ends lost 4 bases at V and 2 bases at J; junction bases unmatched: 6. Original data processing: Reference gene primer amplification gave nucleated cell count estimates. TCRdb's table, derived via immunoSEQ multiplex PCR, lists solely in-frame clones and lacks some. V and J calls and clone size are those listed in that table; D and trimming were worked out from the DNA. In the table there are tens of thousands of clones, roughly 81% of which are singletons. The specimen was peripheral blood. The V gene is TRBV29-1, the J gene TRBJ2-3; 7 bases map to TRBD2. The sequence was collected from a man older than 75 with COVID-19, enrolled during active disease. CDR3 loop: CSVVLADSTDTQYF. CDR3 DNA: TGCAGCGTTGTTCTAGCGGATTCCACAGATACGCAGTATTTT.